This TCR beta chain was identified in a study of blood T cells in healthy people across ages. Study context: There was about one barcoded beta molecule captured by template switching per two T cells. Study-level results: Observed TCR beta diversity per million T cells went down as age went up. This fall followed a roughly linear course with age. There was a strong correlation between TCR beta diversity and naive T cell percentage.

The second PCR ran about 6 to 12 cycles with a sample-barcoded 5' primer and J-beta primers. Through a template-switch adaptor with 12 random nucleotides, each cDNA molecule received a tag. MiXCR, run by TCRdb on the 5' RACE reads, gives a single entry per CDR3 protein. The sample lists approximately 600,000 distinct CDR3 sequences, approximately 59% occurring once. V was pared by 1 base and J by 7 bases, with 16 bases between. CDR3 size: 15 residues. Per germline, CDR1 KGHSH and CDR2 LQKENI. As to this clonotype: Its specificity is not known. This sequence may be a read error, since a much larger clone differs from it by one base.

Sequencing was performed on blood. The sequence came from a man between 60 and 75 years old in good health. The rearrangement links TRBV18 to TRBJ1-2, with D tentatively TRBD1 (5 bases). Written as DNA, the CDR3 is TGTGCCAGCTCACCACAGGGACGGTCCTTTGGTGGCTACACCTTC. Translation gives CASSPQGRSFGGYTF.